The 21 T cell receptor beta chains below were found in one sample sequenced in a study of identifying expanded T cells in peripheral blood. Repertoires were generated with immunoSEQ multiplex PCR, while TCRdb's copy carries only in-frame clones and drops some. The repertoire includes under 150,000 clones, roughly 84% of them detected once, and approximately 3% sits in the top ten. The sequenced sample was blood. The receptors originated from a person aged 18-70 years in good health.

The J gene is TRBJ1-2, the V gene TRBV4-1; the D is unclear. V lost 0 bases to trimming and J lost 2 bases, with 7 bases between them. Germline V gene lookup returns CDR1 MGHRA and CDR2 YSYEKL. The CDR3 is 14 amino acids. The CDR3: CASSQDVDNYGYTF. The CDR3 DNA follows: TGCGCCAGCAGCCAAGACGTGGACAACTATGGCTACACCTTC.

This clone has just a few counts. The chain links TRBV11-2 to TRBJ2-3; D unclear. The ends were cut back, 5 bases at V and 6 bases at J, with 6 bases in the middle. The CDR3 runs 11 residues. Germline assignment: CDR1 SGHAT and CDR2 FQNNGV. The CDR3 sequence: CASSPADTQYF. The CDR3 region has the DNA TGTGCCAGCAGCCCCGCGGATACGCAGTATTTT. The variable domain in full, with the rest retrieved from reference TRBV11-2 and TRBJ2-3, is EAGVAQSPRYKIIEKRQSVAFWCNPISGHATLYWYQQILGQGPKLLIQFQNNGVVDDSQLPKDRFSAERLKGVDSTLKIQPAKLEDSAVYLCASSPADTQYFGPGTRLTVL.

The rearrangement joins TRBV7-8 to TRBJ2-7; D remains unclear. The CDR3 length is 13 residues. Germline assignment: CDR1 SGHVS and CDR2 FQNEAQ. The V end was cut by 1 base, the J end by 4 bases, with 8 bases between. For the CDR3, the DNA is TGTGCCAGCAGCTTAGATCGTAGATACGAGCAGTACTTC. Encoded protein: CASSLDRRYEQYF.

The V and J genes are TRBV19 and TRBJ2-4; maybe TRBD1 (6 bases). CDR3 length: 16 residues. Germline-derived CDR1 and CDR2 are LNHDA and SQIVND (reference sequence). Deletions cut 7 bases from V and 0 bases from J, with 16 bases between. The CDR3 reads CASTDRPLLAKNIQYF. The DNA for the CDR3 is TGTGCCAGTACGGACAGACCTTTACTAGCCAAAAACATTCAGTACTTC.

The chain joins TRBV5-6 to TRBJ2-7; 12 bases are a match to TRBD2. With V trimmed by 2 bases and J by 6 bases, 3 bases remained unmatched. The germline gives CDR1 SGHDT, CDR2 YYEEEE. There are 14 residues in the CDR3. DNA of the CDR3: TGTGCCAGCAGCTTCCGACTAGCGGGGGCCGAGCAGTACTTC. This codes for CASSFRLAGAEQYF.

The gene calls are TRBV11-3 and TRBJ2-2; perhaps TRBD2 as D (6 bases). CDR1 and CDR2 from the germline V gene are SGHNT and YENEEA. There are 18 residues in the CDR3. Trimming removed 0 bases from V and 0 bases from J, with 14 bases in between. CDR3 residues: CASSLDLWGVANTGELFF. The CDR3 DNA reads as TGTGCCAGCAGCTTAGATCTCTGGGGGGTCGCGAACACCGGGGAGCTGTTTTTT.

This chain links TRBV4-2 with TRBJ1-1, with TRBD1 as a possible D gene (6 bases). The CDR3 consists of 13 residues. Deletions cut 0 bases from V and 5 bases from J, with 7 bases between. The germline V gene has CDR1 LGHNA and CDR2 YNFKEQ. CDR3 coding DNA: TGTGCCAGCAGCCAAGACGACAGGACTGAAGCTTTCTTT. It yields the protein CASSQDDRTEAFF.

The chain joins TRBV5-1 to TRBJ1-4; D is uncertain. V was cut by 4 bases and J by 8 bases, with 15 bases left in between. Germline V CDR1 and CDR2: SGHRS, YFSETQ. The CDR3 runs to 14 residues. The CDR3 sequence is CASSLRGRTEKLFF. CDR3 in DNA: TGCGCCAGCAGCCTACGAGGGCGGACGGAAAAACTGTTTTTT.

This chain uses TRBV6-6 with TRBJ1-1; no firm D call. Germline V gives CDR1 MNHNY, CDR2 SVGAGI (reference sequence). There are 14 residues in the CDR3. Trimming removed 4 bases at V and 0 bases at J, with 9 bases between. CDR3 nucleotides: TGTGCCAGCAGTTCGAATTCAGTGAACACTGAAGCTTTCTTT. It encodes CASSSNSVNTEAFF.

The gene calls are TRBV2 and TRBJ2-3, with a tentative D call TRBD1 (5 bases). Trimming took off 4 bases at V and 3 bases at J, with 11 bases between the two ends. Germline CDR1 reads SNHLY; CDR2 reads FYNNEI. There are 14 residues in the CDR3. This CDR3 reads CASSVNQGTDTQYF. DNA of the CDR3: TGTGCCAGCAGTGTGAATCAGGGAACAGATACGCAGTATTTT.

This chain uses TRBV6-1 with TRBJ1-5; D gene ambiguous. V lost 7 bases to trimming and J lost 9 bases, with 13 bases between them. This CDR3 has 12 amino acids. Germline lookup yields CDR1 MNHNS and CDR2 SASEGT. CDR3 protein: CASTQPPLPQHF. CDR3 DNA: TGTGCCAGCACCCAACCTCCACTGCCCCAGCATTTT.

This chain joins TRBV7-8 and TRBJ2-5, with 7 nucleotides matching TRBD1. Germline CDR1 SGHVS, CDR2 FQNEAQ. With V trimmed by 10 bases and J by 0 bases, 8 bases remained unmatched. CDR3 length: 14 residues. Written as DNA, the CDR3 is TGTGCCACCCTGGACAGGCTGTACCAAGAGACCCAGTACTTC. It encodes CATLDRLYQETQYF.

V is TRBV19 and J is TRBJ1-4; 7 bases line up with TRBD1. Per germline, CDR1 LNHDA and CDR2 SQIVND (reference sequence). The CDR3 totals 15 residues. V gave up 8 bases and J gave up 3 bases; unmatched junction bases: 9. CDR3 sequence reads: CASRDRGGPNEKLFF. The DNA for the CDR3 is TGTGCCAGTCGGGACAGAGGGGGACCTAATGAAAAACTGTTTTTT.

This chain connects TRBV4-1 to TRBJ1-2, with D unclear. The CDR3 spans 15 residues. The V and J ends lost 0 bases and 3 bases respectively, with 11 bases between them. CDR1 is MGHRA and CDR2 is YSYEKL in the germline V gene. The CDR3 DNA reads TGCGCCAGCAGCCAAGATGCGGGTCAATACTATGGCTACACCTTC. It translates to CASSQDAGQYYGYTF.

This chain connects TRBV7-7 to TRBJ2-3; D is possibly TRBD2 (5 bases). V dropped 1 base and J dropped 0 bases, with 11 bases sitting between them. CDR1 is SSHAT, CDR2 FNYEAQ, per germline (reference sequence). This CDR3 contains 16 residues. The CDR3 is CASSLEGGGSTDTQYF. CDR3 nucleotide sequence: TGTGCCAGCAGCTTAGAAGGAGGTGGTAGCACAGATACGCAGTATTTT.

The chain recombines TRBV6-5 with TRBJ2-7; D call uncertain. The germline V gene encodes CDR1 MNHEY and CDR2 SVGAGI. This CDR3 has 12 residues. V shed 5 bases and J shed 3 bases, with 8 bases lying between them. Here the CDR3 reads CASSTRHYEQYF. The CDR3 DNA reads as TGTGCCAGCAGTACCCGCCACTACGAGCAGTACTTC.

This rearrangement joins TRBV1 to TRBJ1-4; the D call TRBD1 from the table was never checked on the DNA. TRBV1 is a pseudogene segment. CDR3 size: 17 residues. CDR3 coding DNA: TGCACCAGCAGCCAAGCAACAAAGAGGGGGCTGGGTGAAAAACTGTTTTTT. Translating gives CTSSQATKRGLGEKLFF.

The chain links TRBV6-4 to TRBJ1-6; D uncertain. Deletions cut 0 bases from V and 7 bases from J, with 10 bases between. The length of the CDR3 is 15 residues. Germline V gene data show CDR1 as MRHNA and CDR2 as SNTAGT. This chain's CDR3 is CASSDSPGFNSPLHF. The CDR3 DNA reads as TGTGCCAGCAGTGACTCCCCGGGATTCAATTCACCCCTCCACTTT.

Only one count was recorded for this clone. The rearrangement joins TRBV11-1 to TRBJ2-3; D is unclear. The V and J ends lost 3 bases and 6 bases respectively, with 10 bases between them. The CDR3 extends over 13 amino acids. The germline V gene encodes CDR1 SGHAT and CDR2 FQDESV (reference sequence). The CDR3 reads CASSFSVEDTQYF. The CDR3 bases are TGTGCCAGCAGCTTCTCGGTCGAGGATACGCAGTATTTT.

The chain combines TRBV11-3 with TRBJ2-7; D tentatively reads TRBD1 or TRBD2 (5 bases each). This CDR3 is built from 15 residues. Germline lookup yields CDR1 SGHNT and CDR2 YENEEA. Trimming cost V 4 bases and J 0 bases, with 13 bases left between them. DNA of the CDR3: TGTGCCAGCAGCTGGGGGTCCCATAGCTCCTACGAGCAGTACTTC. This encodes CASSWGSHSSYEQYF. The full variable domain, with the rest looked up from reference TRBV11-3 and TRBJ2-7, is EAGVVQSPRYKIIEKKQPVAFWCNPISGHNTLYWYLQNLGQGPELLIRYENEEAVDDSQLPKDRFSAERLKGVDSTLKIQPAELGDSAVYLCASSWGSHSSYEQYFGPGTRLTVT.

This clone has a count of ten or more. The genes are TRBV25-1 and TRBJ2-7; unclear D gene. Germline CDR1 and CDR2: MGHDK and SYGVNS. CDR3 size: 11 residues. Trimming removed 4 bases from V and 2 bases from J, with 3 bases in between. This chain's CDR3 is CASSGAYEQYF. CDR3 sequence (DNA): TGTGCCAGCAGTGGGGCCTACGAGCAGTACTTC.